This TCR beta chain was found in a study of blood T cells in healthy people across ages. As for this clonotype: The target antigen is unknown.

Study-level findings and limits: Donors of long life had a larger count of naive CD4+ cells and greater diversity than aged donors.

The CDR3 loop spans 14 amino acids. Germline V gives CDR1 MNHNS, CDR2 SASEGT. V shed 2 bases and J shed 6 bases, with 14 bases lying between them. A sample-barcoded 5' primer and a J-beta primer mix were used in a second PCR of about 6 to 11 cycles. Each of the cDNA molecules was tagged by a template-switch adaptor with 12 random nucleotides. TCRdb independently ran MiXCR on the 5' RACE reads; one entry per CDR3 protein. The sample lists fewer than 1.5 million distinct CDR3 sequences, approximately 38% seen once, with 7.9% in the top ten. Staff drew around 10 milliliters of peripheral blood from each donor. Extractions gave at least 5.5 micrograms of total RNA per sample.

The source material was blood. The sequence was obtained from a woman aged 18 to 35 in good health. The chain couples TRBV6-1 to TRBJ2-7; tentatively, D is TRBD1 or TRBD2 (5 bases each). The CDR3 DNA sequence: TGTGCCAGCAGTGAATATGGGGACCGAAGCGAGCAGTACTTC. Protein product: CASSEYGDRSEQYF.